The T cell receptor (beta chain) described here comes from a study of T cells in Graves' hyperthyroidism and ophthalmopathy. About the research overall: At initial diagnosis, before any treatment had begun, peripheral blood was obtained. General study results and limits: Prediction of ophthalmopathy progression came a median about 6 months pre-onset. Using 13 V-J features, a model discriminated ophthalmopathy from stable hyperthyroidism.

TCR beta CDR3 regions were amplified from RNA transcripts. The study used the HTBI primer set for a first-round RT-PCR of the TCR CDR3. TCRdb used MiXCR to reprocess the multiplex PCR reads, holding one entry per CDR3 protein. The sample has about 640,000 distinct CDR3 sequences; less than 25% are singletons. Concerning this clonotype itself: Its antigen is as yet unknown.

V was clipped by 8 bases and J by 8 bases; unmatched bases: 11. The germline V gene has CDR1 GTSNPN and CDR2 SVGIG (reference sequence). This CDR3 is built from 13 residues. Specimen: blood. The chain combines TRBV30 with TRBJ2-1; 8 nucleotides align to TRBD1. The sequence was collected from a man aged 25-40 years with Graves' ophthalmopathy. CDR3 DNA: TGTGCCCAGACAAGGACAGGGATAGATGAGCAGTTCTTC. Its translation is CAQTRTGIDEQFF.